The 26 T cell receptor beta chains reported below all come from one sample, sequenced in a study of T cells in tuberculosis. Sequencing was performed with immunoSEQ multiplex PCR; in TCRdb, only in-frame clones are kept and a portion is missing. The data show some 34,000 clones, about 97% seen once. Sequenced sample: PBMCs. The source is a donor between 10 and 29 years old with latent tuberculosis or without tuberculosis infection.

The CDR3 region is CASSETGGGNTIYF. The CDR3 nucleotides are TGTGCCAGCAGCGAAACGGGAGGAGGAAACACCATATATTTT. The genes are TRBV28 and TRBJ1-3, with unresolved D. CDR1 and CDR2 (germline): MDHEN, SYDVKM. This CDR3 comprises 14 residues. V gave up 6 bases and J gave up 4 bases, with 13 bases separating them. The variable domain in full, with the rest retrieved from reference TRBV28 and TRBJ1-3, is DVKVTQSSRYLVKRTGEKVFLECVQDMDHENMFWYRQDPGLGLRLIYFSYDVKMKEKGDIPEGYSVSREKKERFSLILESASTNQTSMYLCASSETGGGNTIYFGEGSWLTVV.

The chain carries TRBV4-1 and TRBJ2-1; TRBD2 matches at 8 bases. The CDR3 extends over 16 amino acids. Trimming removed 2 bases from V and 10 bases from J; junction bases left unmatched: 13. Germline values: CDR1 MGHRA, CDR2 YSYEKL. CDR3 bases: TGCGCCAGCAGCCAACCGACCGGGACTAGTTTATGGGAGCAGTTCTTC. Encoded protein: CASSQPTGTSLWEQFF.

The chain uses TRBV5-6 and TRBJ1-2; 9 bases agree with TRBD1. The V gene end was trimmed by 0 bases and the J gene end by 8 bases; junction bases not matched to a gene: 5. The CDR3 is 14 residues long. Germline CDR1 reads SGHDT; CDR2 reads YYEEEE. The CDR3 bases are TGTGCCAGCAGCTTGGAACAGGGGGCCGAGGGCTACACCTTC. Translating it yields CASSLEQGAEGYTF.

The chain links TRBV9 to TRBJ2-5; TRBD2 matches 10 bases. With 2 bases clipped from V and 4 bases from J, the junction kept 5 bases outside the gene matches. CDR3 size: 15 residues. CDR1 is SGDLS, CDR2 YYNGEE, per germline. The CDR3 sequence: CASSVSGGASETQYF. CDR3 DNA sequence: TGTGCCAGCAGCGTCAGCGGGGGGGCTTCAGAGACCCAGTACTTC.

This chain connects TRBV6-1 to TRBJ1-2, with TRBD1 as a possible D gene (6 bases). CDR3 size: 16 residues. Between the trimmed V and J ends, which lost 3 bases and 8 bases, there was a span of 22 bases. Germline CDR1 and CDR2: MNHNS and SASEGT. CDR3 residues: CASSEEHNYRALGYTF. CDR3 DNA sequence: TGTGCCAGCAGTGAGGAACACAATTACAGGGCCCTAGGCTACACCTTC.

This sequence joins TRBV25-1 and TRBJ2-7; the D is unclear. Germline CDR1 MGHDK, CDR2 SYGVNS. Trimming removed 4 bases from V and 1 base from J, with 11 bases in between. This CDR3 comprises 14 residues. CDR3 amino acids: CASSGSPRSYEQYF. The CDR3 DNA sequence: TGTGCCAGCAGTGGTTCCCCACGGTCCTACGAGCAGTACTTC.

The chain is built from TRBV14 and TRBJ1-1; D gene unclear. V shed 2 bases and J shed 1 base, with 5 bases lying between them. Germline CDR1 and CDR2: SGHDN and FVKESK. CDR3 length: 13 residues. The CDR3 is CASSQLRNTEAFF. The CDR3 DNA sequence: TGTGCCAGCAGCCAACTACGGAACACTGAAGCTTTCTTT.

This clone was recorded only once. The chain uses TRBV19 and TRBJ1-2; 7 nucleotides align to TRBD1. CDR3 length: 14 amino acids. The V gene end was trimmed by 3 bases and the J gene end by 6 bases; junction bases not matched to a gene: 7. Per germline, CDR1 LNHDA and CDR2 SQIVND (reference sequence). The CDR3 spells CASSIGGQLDGYTF. The CDR3 DNA follows: TGTGCCAGTAGTATTGGGGGACAGCTGGATGGCTACACCTTC.

The rearrangement links TRBV7-2 to TRBJ2-6; D might be TRBD1 (5 bases). CDR1 is SGHTA and CDR2 is FQGNSA in the germline V gene. V was clipped by 4 bases and J by 0 bases, with 10 bases between them. This CDR3 has 16 amino acids. CDR3 nucleotide sequence: TGTGCCAGCAGCTCTGGGGCCACCTCTGGGGCCAACGTCCTGACTTTC. It encodes CASSSGATSGANVLTF.

The chain employs TRBV7-3 and TRBJ1-2; no clear D gene. Trimming left V 3 bases short and J 2 bases short, with 16 bases between. The germline gives CDR1 SGHTA, CDR2 FQGTGA. The CDR3 totals 16 residues. The CDR3 region has the DNA TGTGCCAGCAGCTTCCTTGGCGTGGGCAGGAACTATGGCTACACCTTC. It codes for CASSFLGVGRNYGYTF.

The chain carries TRBV7-8 and TRBJ1-2; no clear D. V was shortened by 5 bases and J by 3 bases, with 10 bases between the two germline ends. This CDR3 has 13 amino acids. CDR1 SGHVS and CDR2 FQNEAQ come from the germline V gene. CDR3 DNA: TGTGCCAGCAGCCCCACCCACTACTATGGCTACACCTTC. Its translation is CASSPTHYYGYTF. Full variable domain (rest looked up from reference TRBV7-8 and TRBJ1-2): GAGVSQSPRYKVAKRGQDVALRCDPISGHVSLFWYQQALGQGPEFLTYFQNEAQLDKSGLPSDRFFAERPEGSVSTLKIQRTQQEDSAVYLCASSPTHYYGYTFGSGTRLTVV.

The chain employs TRBV28 and TRBJ2-2; 9 nucleotides line up with TRBD2. V dropped 6 bases and J dropped 7; count of bases not matched to a gene: 9. In germline, CDR1 is MDHEN, CDR2 SYDVKM. The CDR3 sequence is 15 residues long. In DNA, the CDR3 is TGTGCCAGCAGAAATTCCGGGACTAGCATCGGGGAGCTGTTTTTT. It is translated as CASRNSGTSIGELFF.

This rearrangement joins TRBV18 to TRBJ1-2; D not resolved. Germline loops: CDR1 KGHSH, CDR2 LQKENI. Deletions cut 0 bases from V and 4 bases from J, with 12 bases between. The CDR3 is made up of 15 amino acids. CDR3 sequence reads: CASSPPNGNLYGYTF. DNA for the CDR3: TGTGCCAGCTCACCACCGAACGGGAACCTCTATGGCTACACCTTC. The full variable domain, in which reference TRBV18 and TRBJ1-2 provide the parts outside the CDR3, is NAGVMQNPRHLVRRRGQEARLRCSPMKGHSHVYWYRQLPEEGLKFMVYLQKENIIDESGMPKERFSAEFPKEGPSILRIQQVVRGDSAAYFCASSPPNGNLYGYTFGSGTRLTVV.

The DNA for the CDR3 is TGTGCCAGCAGTCATAGTTGGGACAGGGTAGATGGCTACACCTTC. Translated, it gives CASSHSWDRVDGYTF. V usage is TRBV28 and J usage is TRBJ1-2; 9 bases map to TRBD1. The germline V gene encodes CDR1 MDHEN and CDR2 SYDVKM. The CDR3 has 15 residues. The V segment lost 5 bases and the J segment 6 bases; nucleotides outside the gene matches: 10.

This chain joins TRBV11-3 and TRBJ2-1; 9 bases are a match to TRBD1. The trim removed 4 bases at V and 9 bases at J, leaving 10 bases unmatched. Germline V gene lookup returns CDR1 SGHNT and CDR2 YENEEA. The CDR3 runs to 15 residues. DNA of the CDR3: TGTGCCAGCAGCTCAACAGGGGGCGCGTGGGGTGAGCAGTTCTTC. It translates to CASSSTGGAWGEQFF.

This clone was seen only once. The chain is built from TRBV5-1 and TRBJ1-2, with D possibly matching TRBD1 (6 bases). The CDR3 is made up of 13 amino acids. V lost 4 bases, J lost 4 bases, and 11 bases lay in between. Germline CDR1 reads SGHRS; CDR2 reads YFSETQ. The CDR3 DNA reads TGCGCCAGCAGCCCAGGACAGAGCTATGGCTACACCTTC. Protein: CASSPGQSYGYTF.

The rearrangement uses TRBV27 and TRBJ1-1, with 7 positions matching TRBD1. The CDR3 runs 15 residues. Germline V gives CDR1 MNHEY, CDR2 SMNVEV (reference sequence). The junction had 9 bases not matched to a gene; V was cut back by 7 bases and J by 1 base. CDR3 residues: CASNPLRDRNTEAFF. CDR3 nucleotides: TGTGCCAGCAATCCTTTGAGGGACAGGAACACTGAAGCTTTCTTT.

The chain carries TRBV28 and TRBJ2-1; D uncertain. Per the germline V gene, CDR1 is MDHEN and CDR2 is SYDVKM. The germline V and J ends were trimmed by 4 bases and 0 bases, with 7 bases remaining between them. This CDR3 region has 14 residues. The DNA for the CDR3 is TGTGCCAGCAGTTGGCGGCCCTCCTACAATGAGCAGTTCTTC. Translating gives CASSWRPSYNEQFF.

The V gene is TRBV30, the J gene TRBJ2-5; possible D gene TRBD2, 7 bases. Trimming pared 2 bases from V and 7 bases from J, leaving 14 bases between. Germline V CDR1 and CDR2: GTSNPN, SVGIG (reference sequence). This CDR3 region has 13 residues. The CDR3 region is CAWSPGGRGTQYF. The CDR3 DNA follows: TGTGCCTGGAGTCCGGGGGGCCGAGGGACCCAGTACTTC.

This chain links TRBV10-3 with TRBJ1-5; 8 bases match TRBD1. The CDR3 spans 15 residues. Germline assignment: CDR1 ENHRY and CDR2 SYGVKD. V lost 10 bases and J lost 0; bases outside the gene matches: 8. The CDR3 protein is CATHRGTGSNQPQHF. The DNA of the CDR3 is TGTGCCACCCATCGGGGGACAGGTAGCAATCAGCCCCAGCATTTT.

This clone has only one observation. V gene TRBV5-4 combines with J gene TRBJ2-7; TRBD1 is a possible D gene (6 bases). Germline values: CDR1 SGHNT, CDR2 YYREEE (reference sequence). With 4 bases removed from V and 3 bases from J, the gap between germline ends came to 11 bases. The CDR3 is made up of 13 amino acids. DNA of the CDR3: TGTGCCAGCAGCCTCGGGACAAACTACGAGCAGTACTTC. Translated: CASSLGTNYEQYF.

In this sample, this clone turned up once. V usage is TRBV5-8 and J usage is TRBJ2-1; 8 bases are a match to TRBD1. The V segment lost 0 bases and the J segment 6 bases; nucleotides outside the gene matches: 5. Germline loops: CDR1 SGHTS, CDR2 YDEGEE. This CDR3 spans 15 amino acids. In DNA, the CDR3 is TGTGCCAGCAGCTTGGCCGGGACAGGTCTCAATGAGCAGTTCTTC. This gives the protein CASSLAGTGLNEQFF.

The rearrangement joins TRBV2 to TRBJ1-3, with TRBD1 matching over 9 bases. V shed 8 bases and J 4 bases; nucleotides not matched to a gene: 3. The CDR3 runs to 13 residues. Per germline, CDR1 SNHLY and CDR2 FYNNEI. CDR3 region: CASEDRGGNTIYF. CDR3 DNA: TGTGCCAGCGAGGACAGGGGAGGAAACACCATATATTTT.

CDR3 sequence: CASSPTLRGLQYNEQFF. The CDR3, as DNA: TGTGCCAGCTCACCCACCTTGCGGGGACTACAATACAATGAGCAGTTCTTC. The chain employs TRBV18 and TRBJ2-1; TRBD2 aligns across 7 bases. The CDR3 spans 17 residues. V shed 3 bases and J 4 bases; nucleotides not matched to a gene: 12. Germline loops: CDR1 KGHSH, CDR2 LQKENI.

The chain recombines TRBV2 with TRBJ2-3, with a tentative D call TRBD2 (6 bases). The CDR3 consists of 13 residues. V was pared by 11 bases and J by 4 bases, with 16 bases between. Germline CDR1 and CDR2: SNHLY and FYNNEI. The CDR3, as DNA: TGTGCCGTAGGTCGGGGGACCCCAGATACGCAGTATTTT. Protein: CAVGRGTPDTQYF.

V usage is TRBV4-1 and J usage is TRBJ2-7; D gene unclear. Germline lookup yields CDR1 MGHRA and CDR2 YSYEKL. The ends were cut back, 4 bases at V and 3 bases at J, with 10 bases in the middle. The CDR3 has 13 residues. CDR3 protein: CASSPLPFYEQYF. The CDR3 coding sequence is TGCGCCAGCAGCCCTCTTCCCTTCTACGAGCAGTACTTC.